Listed here is a single TCR beta chain. What it recognizes is unknown. This entry belongs to a study of T cells after yellow fever vaccination. Study-level background: Fractions low in cell number were prepared with SMART-Seq v4 Ultra Low Input. Findings and limits, study-wide: Contaminants from the bulk population, in the form of abundant clonotypes, could be found in FACS-sorted repertoires. Subsequent booster samples again held most clones from primary vaccination (nearly 98% CD4, over 80% CD8).

V was trimmed by 0 bases and J by 4 bases, leaving 16 bases between them. This CDR3 comprises 16 residues. Looked up from germline, CDR1 is DFQATT and CDR2 is SNEGSKA (reference sequence). Template switching with 5'RACE generated the TCR cDNA and added a universal primer site and UMIs. TCRdb recomputed calls from the 5' RACE reads with MiXCR, one row per CDR3 protein. The sample gives 300,000 to 450,000 distinct CDR3 sequences, roughly 8.3% of which show up once; approximately 15% is in the top ten. The chain couples TRBV20-1 to TRBJ2-1; D may correspond to TRBD1 or TRBD2 (7 bases each). This clonotype was obtained from a young man who received the YFV17D yellow fever vaccine. This sample comprised PBMCs, obtained 45 days after the first yellow fever vaccination. The CDR3 spells CSARDQGGTFYNEQFF. DNA of the CDR3: TGCAGTGCTAGAGACCAGGGGGGGACTTTTTACAATGAGCAGTTCTTC.